This T cell receptor beta chain was sequenced for a study of T cells in Graves' hyperthyroidism and ophthalmopathy. V gave up 2 bases and J gave up 6 bases, with 10 bases separating them. CDR1 and CDR2 (germline): SGHTA, FQGTGA. This CDR3 has 13 residues. This clonotype was counted many times. In patients aged 18 to 65, hyperthyroidism was newly diagnosed, with duration under 2 months. Fresh peripheral blood, roughly 9.8 ml of it, supplied the PBMCs. The investigators amplified TCR beta CDR3 regions from RNA transcripts. TCR CDR3 regions were first amplified by RT-PCR with HTBI primers. TCRdb re-called the multiplex PCR reads through MiXCR, storing one row per CDR3 protein. The table records hundreds of thousands of distinct CDR3 sequences, under 20% of them present only once.

V is TRBV7-3 and J is TRBJ1-1; maybe TRBD1 (6 bases). The sequence was obtained from a woman under 40 with Graves' hyperthyroidism. The source material was blood. The DNA for the CDR3 is TGTGCCAGCAGCTTAGGGAAGGGGGCTGAAGCTTTCTTT. Amino acids: CASSLGKGAEAFF.